The rows below give T cell receptor beta chains drawn from one sample of a study of blood T cell repertoires in COVID-19. The table came from immunoSEQ multiplex PCR; TCRdb's copy has only in-frame clones and leaves some out. The table has about 170,000 clones, approximately 90% seen once. What was sequenced was peripheral blood. The origin of the receptors is a woman older than 75 in a cohort sampled during active or convalescent COVID-19. CDR3s include the opening cysteine and the closing phenylalanine or tryptophan.

>TRBV30|TRBJ1-4
CASQGSTNEKLFF
>TRBV11-3|TRBJ2-1
CASSHRLAAYNEQFF
>TRBV6-2/TRBV6-3|TRBJ1-6
CASSTEESRGFPLHF
>TRBV19|TRBJ1-5
CASSIQGASQPQHF
>TRBV6-9|TRBJ2-5
CASSYSSGEEWETQYF
>TRBV6-5|TRBJ2-3
CASSRLAGYTDTQYF
>TRBV2|TRBJ2-7
CASSERERGSSYEQYF
>TRBV5-4|TRBJ2-7
CASRPGTRIDEQYF
>TRBV6-5|TRBJ2-1
CASSYSIAGGFNEQFF
>TRBV7-2|TRBJ2-7
CASSLAHSGAHEQYF
>TRBV7-9|TRBJ1-1
CASSLQGQLNTEAFF
>TRBV6-5|TRBJ1-3
CASALNGNTIYF
>TRBV7-8|TRBJ1-4
CASSLGPSIPGEKLFF
>TRBV4-3|TRBJ1-1
CASSQVGGNTEAFF
>TRBV7-8|TRBJ1-2
CASSLAGQAYYGYTF
>TRBV24-1|TRBJ2-2
CATSYTEDTGELFF
>TRBV11-2|TRBJ2-7
CASSLGAVGEQYF